The rows below give T cell receptor beta chains drawn from one sample of a study of T cells in Graves' hyperthyroidism and ophthalmopathy. TCRdb called the multiplex PCR reads again in MiXCR, with one record for every CDR3 protein. The sample carries about 58,000 distinct CDR3 sequences, roughly 49% recorded once. Sequencing input: blood. These receptors were obtained from a woman aged 30 to 39 with Graves' ophthalmopathy. Each CDR3 is given with its conserved first and last residue. A D gene is named only where the DNA matches it firmly. Expanded clones get a size class; other rows say once, few or many, or leave the size out.

clone_size cdr3_length d_call j_call v_call cdr3_aa cdr3_nt
few 16 . TRBJ2-1 TRBV28 CASSVSIGRSYNEQFF TGTGCCAGCAGTGTAAGTATCGGAAGATCCTACAATGAGCAGTTCTTC
. 14 . TRBJ2-7 TRBV5-4 CASGLRAGSYEQYF TGCGCCAGCGGCTTGAGGGCAGGATCCTACGAGCAGTACTTC
many 15 . TRBJ1-5 TRBV20-1 CSAITPAGNNQPQHF TGCAGTGCCATAACTCCTGCAGGGAACAATCAGCCCCAGCATTTT
many 13 TRBD1 TRBJ1-2 TRBV20-1 CSAKTGAGYGYTF TGCAGTGCTAAGACAGGGGCGGGATATGGCTACACCTTC
few 12 TRBD2 TRBJ2-7 TRBV24-1 CATSGESGRVPF TGTGCCACCAGTGGAGAGAGCGGGAGGGTCCCCTTT
many 15 TRBD1 TRBJ2-7 TRBV12-3/TRBV12-4 CASSLGPQGANEQYF TGTGCCAGCAGTTTAGGTCCACAGGGGGCTAACGAGCAGTACTTC
. 15 TRBD2 TRBJ2-7 TRBV24-1 CATGTSGRPHYEQYF TGTGCCACCGGGACTAGCGGGAGGCCTCACTACGAGCAGTACTTC
many 15 . TRBJ2-7 TRBV6-2/TRBV6-3 CASSYQRTDYYEQYF TGTGCCAGCAGTTACCAGAGGACAGATTATTACGAGCAGTACTTC
few 17 . TRBJ1-6 TRBV3-1 CASSLIPRQRYNSPLHF TGTGCCAGCAGCTTGATCCCGCGACAGCGATATAATTCACCCCTCCACTTT
many 14 . TRBJ1-3 TRBV6-5 CASSLSGVGNTTYF TGTGCCAGCAGCCTCTCGGGGGTTGGAAACACCACATATTTT
many 16 TRBD1 TRBJ1-1 TRBV5-8 CASSLATGGRDTEAFF TGTGCCAGCAGCTTGGCCACAGGGGGCCGGGACACTGAAGCTTTCTTT
many 14 . TRBJ2-5 TRBV20-1 CSARGTALGETQYF TGCAGTGCTAGAGGTACGGCATTAGGAGAGACCCAGTACTTC
many 15 . TRBJ2-1 TRBV5-6 CASSLGLSSGSEQFF TGTGCCAGCAGCCTAGGACTTTCGAGTGGGAGTGAGCAGTTCTTC
. 16 . TRBJ2-7 TRBV4-1 CASSQAPTTVAYEQYF TGCGCCAGCAGCCAGGCCCCAACGACCGTCGCCTACGAGCAGTACTTC
. 12 . TRBJ2-1 TRBV7-8 CASSLALDSVFF TGTGCCAGCAGCTTAGCTTTAGACAGTGTGTTCTTC
many 14 . TRBJ1-1 TRBV3-1 CASSQDPMNTEAFF TGTGCCAGCAGCCAAGATCCGATGAACACTGAAGCTTTCTTT
many 13 . TRBJ1-1 TRBV7-9 CASSLAEGTEAFF TGTGCCAGCAGCTTGGCCGAGGGCACTGAAGCTTTCTTT
many 11 . TRBJ1-1 TRBV13 CASSSIGEAFF TGTGCCAGCAGCTCAATTGGTGAAGCTTTCTTT
many 15 TRBD1 TRBJ1-2 TRBV6-1 CASSAGQGFDYGYTF TGTGCCAGCAGTGCGGGACAGGGATTTGACTATGGCTACACCTTC
many 11 . TRBJ1-1 TRBV29-1 CSGGRGTEAFF TGCAGCGGAGGTAGGGGGACTGAAGCTTTCTTT
. 10 . TRBJ1-2 TRBV7-3 CASSLGGNTF TGTGCCAGCAGCTTAGGCGGAAACACCTTC
. 15 . TRBJ2-2 TRBV5-1 CASSLALGSTGELSF TGCGCCAGCAGCTTGGCCCTGGGGAGCACCGGGGAGCTGTCTTTT
many 13 . TRBJ1-4 TRBV5-1 CASKDGNNEKLFF TGCGCCAGCAAGGACGGCAATAATGAAAAACTGTTTTTT
many 15 . TRBJ2-1 TRBV29-1 CSVERGDFTYNEQFF TGCAGCGTTGAGCGGGGTGACTTTACCTACAATGAGCAGTTCTTC
many 14 . TRBJ1-5 TRBV28 CASSLGDINQPQHF TGTGCCAGCAGTTTAGGGGACATCAATCAGCCCCAGCATTTT
many 13 . TRBJ1-5 TRBV5-1 CASSEVPNQPQHF TGCGCCAGCAGCGAAGTCCCCAATCAGCCCCAGCATTTT
. 15 . TRBJ2-1 TRBV19 CASSMEGYAYNEQFF TGTGCCAGTAGTATGGAGGGATACGCCTACAATGAGCAGTTCTTC
many 13 TRBD2 TRBJ2-2 TRBV20-1 CSAPGLAAGELFF TGCAGTGCACCGGGACTAGCGGCCGGGGAGCTGTTTTTT
many 15 TRBD1 TRBJ2-1 TRBV6-1 CASSEPGQGLDEQFF TGTGCCAGCAGTGAACCGGGACAGGGGCTCGATGAGCAGTTCTTC
medium-sized 15 . TRBJ1-2 TRBV24-1 CATSATIEYPYGYTF TGTGCCACCAGTGCGACGATCGAATACCCCTATGGCTACACCTTC
many 13 TRBD2 TRBJ2-3 TRBV7-9 CASSPMGTSGKYF TGTGCCAGCAGCCCCATGGGGACTAGCGGGAAATATTTT
many 13 . TRBJ2-1 TRBV2 CASSVPSRREQFF TGTGCCAGCAGTGTCCCCAGCCGGAGGGAACAGTTCTTC
. 12 . TRBJ1-1 TRBV10-1 CASSEGNTEAFF TGCGCCAGCAGTGAGGGAAACACTGAAGCTTTCTTT
many 13 . TRBJ2-3 TRBV19 CASRSAGTDTQYF TGTGCCAGTAGGTCCGCCGGCACAGATACGCAGTATTTT
many 16 . TRBJ1-5 TRBV19 CASRREAAQPNQPQHF TGTGCCAGTAGAAGAGAGGCGGCTCAGCCTAATCAGCCCCAGCATTTT
. 16 . TRBJ2-5 TRBV11-2 CASSLNGGRTEETQYF TGTGCCAGCAGCTTAAATGGAGGACGCACTGAAGAGACCCAGTACTTC
once 12 . TRBJ2-5 TRBV14 CASSPIAGTQYF TGTGCCAGCAGTCCGATCGCAGGGACCCAGTACTTC
many 15 . TRBJ2-3 TRBV5-1 CASSSSGAHSDTQYF TGCGCCAGCAGCTCCTCCGGGGCCCATTCTGATACGCAGTATTTT
. 14 TRBD2 TRBJ2-7 TRBV6-2/TRBV6-3 CAAIGLAGEREQYF TGTGCCGCCATAGGACTAGCGGGAGAGCGAGAGCAGTACTTC
. 15 TRBD2 TRBJ2-1 TRBV9 CVSAWAGGPSNEQCF TGTGTCAGCGCGTGGGCGGGAGGGCCTTCCAATGAGCAGTGCTTC
. 13 . TRBJ2-5 TRBV10-3 CAISTVKGETQYF TGTGCCATCAGTACAGTCAAGGGAGAGACCCAGTACTTC
many 13 TRBD2 TRBJ2-1 TRBV6-6 CASSRSGENEQFF TGTGCCAGCAGTCGTAGCGGGGAAAATGAGCAGTTCTTC
many 15 . TRBJ1-1 TRBV7-9 CAGSLNGRKDTEAFF TGTGCCGGCAGCTTAAACGGACGGAAGGACACTGAAGCTTTCTTT
many 16 TRBD2 TRBJ2-7 TRBV7-2 CASSSRTSGKIYEQYF TGTGCCAGCAGCTCCCGGACTAGCGGGAAGATCTACGAGCAGTACTTC
many 14 . TRBJ1-4 TRBV28 CASRGTDGNEKLFF TGTGCCAGCAGGGGAACGGACGGTAATGAAAAACTGTTTTTT
many 15 . TRBJ1-2 TRBV4-1 CASSPQGLSDYGYTF TGCGCCAGCAGCCCTCAGGGGCTCTCGGACTATGGCTACACCTTC
once 13 . TRBJ1-6 TRBV7-9 CASSYRVNSPLHF TGTGCCAGCAGCTACAGGGTCAATTCACCCCTCCACTTT
. 11 . TRBJ2-2 TRBV19 CASTHIRELFF TGTGCCAGTACTCACATCCGGGAGCTGTTTTTT
. 15 TRBD1 TRBJ1-2 TRBV30 CAWNRDRALNYGYTF TGTGCCTGGAATCGGGACAGGGCCCTTAACTATGGCTACACCTTC
. 14 . TRBJ1-5 TRBV10-3 CAISDRSQDQPQHF TGTGCCATCAGCGACAGGTCTCAGGATCAGCCCCAGCATTTT
. 10 . TRBJ1-1 TRBV29-1 CSLDTPEAFF TGCAGCCTTGACACACCTGAAGCTTTCTTT
many 14 TRBD1 TRBJ2-7 TRBV2 CASRGDRGRYEQYF TGTGCCAGCAGAGGGGACAGGGGACGGTACGAGCAGTACTTC
. 11 . TRBJ2-5 TRBV7-9 CASGTQETQYF TGTGCCAGCGGGACCCAAGAGACCCAGTACTTC
. 17 TRBD2 TRBJ2-7 TRBV6-4 CASSDGLSGRAFHEQYF TGTGCCAGCAGTGACGGGTTGAGCGGGAGGGCCTTCCACGAGCAGTACTTC
. 16 . TRBJ2-6 TRBV5-6 CASSWGNTSGANVLTF TGTGCCAGCAGCTGGGGAAACACCTCTGGGGCCAACGTCCTGACTTTC
. 16 TRBD2 TRBJ2-3 TRBV9 CASSVGPSGSTDTQYF TGTGCCAGCAGCGTAGGTCCTAGCGGGAGCACAGATACGCAGTATTTT
. 15 . TRBJ1-1 TRBV7-9 CASSSRGSPYTEAFF TGTGCCAGCAGCAGCAGGGGATCTCCGTACACTGAAGCTTTCTTT
many 15 . TRBJ1-1 TRBV6-5 CASSRQGYEDTEAFF TGTGCCAGCAGTCGTCAGGGATACGAGGACACTGAAGCTTTCTTT
. 13 TRBD1 TRBJ1-2 TRBV29-1 CSVDSGTDYGYTF TGCAGCGTTGATAGCGGGACAGACTATGGCTACACCTTC
. 15 . TRBJ2-7 TRBV6-1 CAGSGMEADAYEQDF TGTGCCGGCAGCGGAATGGAAGCGGACGCCTACGAGCAGGACTTC